This T cell receptor beta chain was found in a study of spatial heterogeneity in lung cancer. As for the study in general: Consistently, beta-chain sequences turned up in larger numbers than alpha-chain sequences did. There were, on average, more than ten raw-read appearances for each unique TCR and UMI combination.

Every individual TCR cDNA molecule carried its own unique molecular identifier, which allowed correction of PCR and sequencing errors. One entry per CDR3 protein results from TCRdb running MiXCR on the 5' RACE reads. The sample lists around 13,000 distinct CDR3 sequences; less than 15% were seen once. Regarding the study as a whole: The study found ubiquitous expanded tumor TCRs in blood more at resection than follow-up.

Germline V gives CDR1 MDHEN, CDR2 SYDVKM. The CDR3 is 13 amino acids. Time point given: sample taken at primary tumor resection. Whole RNA, which was extracted from tumor, nontumor lung tissue or frozen PBMC, was sequenced without any cell sorting. The sample holds many counts of this clonotype. The antigen is undetermined. Material: PBMCs, obtained at surgery. V and J are TRBV28 and TRBJ1-3; the D gene is possibly TRBD1 (5 bases). The source is a male donor with early-stage non-small cell lung cancer. In DNA form, the CDR3 reads TGTTCTTCACAAGGAGGGGCTGGAAACACCATATATTTT. Amino acids: CSSQGGAGNTIYF.